Detailed here is one T cell receptor beta chain. This entry is derived from a study of blood T cell repertoires in COVID-19. Study-wide context: Acute-phase and convalescent COVID-19 samples originated in the United States, Italy and Spain. Nucleic acid was either cDNA or gDNA, and it came from T cells, B-cell-depleted T cells, or PBMCs.

Germline lookup yields CDR1 SGHNT and CDR2 YYREEE (reference sequence). This CDR3 spans 18 amino acids. V lost 0 bases, J lost 3 bases, and 9 bases stayed unmatched. Authors' data handling: Reference gene primer amplification gave nucleated cell count estimates. The protocol was immunoSEQ multiplex PCR, while the TCRdb copy is restricted to in-frame clones and leaves out a portion. V and J calls and clone size are those listed in that table; D and trimming were worked out from the DNA. There are roughly 250,000 clones in the sample; 82% occur only once, and around 11% lies in the top ten. This TCR was sampled from a woman aged 55-70 years with active or convalescent COVID-19. The rearrangement uses TRBV5-4 and TRBJ1-2, with TRBD1 matching 12 bases. The sample taken for sequencing was peripheral blood. The CDR3 nucleotides are TGTGCCAGCAGCTTGGGAGGGACAGGGGGCTGGTTGGACTATGGCTACACCTTC. It is translated as CASSLGGTGGWLDYGYTF.